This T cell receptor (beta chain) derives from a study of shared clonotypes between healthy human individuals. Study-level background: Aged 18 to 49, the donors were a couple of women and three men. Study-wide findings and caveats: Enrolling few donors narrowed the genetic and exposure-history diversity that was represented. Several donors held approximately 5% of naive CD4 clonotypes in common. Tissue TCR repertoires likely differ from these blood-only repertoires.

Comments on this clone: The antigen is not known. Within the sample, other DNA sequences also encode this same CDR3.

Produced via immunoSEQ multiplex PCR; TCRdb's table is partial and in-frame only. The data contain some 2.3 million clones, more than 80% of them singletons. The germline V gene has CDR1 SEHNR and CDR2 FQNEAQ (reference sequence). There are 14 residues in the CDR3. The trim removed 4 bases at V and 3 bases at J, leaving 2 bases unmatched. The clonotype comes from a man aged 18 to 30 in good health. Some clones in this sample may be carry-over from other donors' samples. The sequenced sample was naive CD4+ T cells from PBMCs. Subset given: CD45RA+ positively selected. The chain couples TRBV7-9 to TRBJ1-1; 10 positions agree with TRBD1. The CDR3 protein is CASSSGTGDTEAFF. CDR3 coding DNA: TGTGCCAGCAGCTCCGGGACAGGGGACACTGAAGCTTTCTTT. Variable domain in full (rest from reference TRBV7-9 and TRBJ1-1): DTGVSQNPRHKITKRGQNVTFRCDPISEHNRLYWYRQTLGQGPEFLTYFQNEAQLEKSRLLSDRFSAERPKGSFSTLEIQRTEQGDSAMYLCASSSGTGDTEAFFGQGTRLTVV.